These 12 T cell receptor beta chains were sequenced from one sample in a study of shared clonotypes between healthy human individuals. Assay used: immunoSEQ multiplex PCR; TCRdb lists only in-frame clones, some missing. This table holds about 1.5 million clones, 95% to 99% found once. Source material: naive CD4+ T cells sorted from blood. The subset: CD45RA+ positively selected. The receptors shown here come from a man aged 30-40 years in good health.

This sequence joins TRBV9 and TRBJ1-1, with TRBD1 as a possible D gene (5 bases). CDR1 is SGDLS and CDR2 is YYNGEE in the germline V gene. V lost 1 base and J 0 bases, leaving 13 bases between the germline ends. CDR3 size: 16 residues. For the CDR3, the DNA is TGTGCCAGCAGCGTAATGGGGGGTTCTGTGAACACTGAAGCTTTCTTT. Protein: CASSVMGGSVNTEAFF.

The J gene is TRBJ2-7, the V gene TRBV5-5; 9 bases align to TRBD1. This CDR3 spans 14 amino acids. J was trimmed by 1 base and V by 5 bases; bases with no gene match: 4. Germline V lookup: CDR1 SGHKS, CDR2 YYEKEE (reference sequence). The CDR3 is CASSPQGASYEQYF. The CDR3 bases are TGTGCCAGCAGTCCACAGGGGGCTTCCTACGAGCAGTACTTC.

The chain has TRBV7-2 and TRBJ2-7; 9 bases align to TRBD1. The CDR3 is made up of 17 amino acids. With 3 bases clipped from V and 3 bases from J, the junction kept 12 bases outside the gene matches. CDR1 SGHTA and CDR2 FQGNSA come from the germline V gene. In nucleotides, the CDR3 is TGTGCCAGCAGCTTGGGACAGGGCGGCGCCGGGAGCTACGAGCAGTACTTC. Protein product: CASSLGQGGAGSYEQYF. Based on the CDR3 plus reference TRBV7-2 and TRBJ2-7, the full variable domain is GAGVSQSPSNKVTEKGKDVELRCDPISGHTALYWYRQSLGQGLEFLIYFQGNSAPDKSGLPSDRFSAERTGGSVSTLTIQRTQQEDSAVYLCASSLGQGGAGSYEQYFGPGTRLTVT.

The V gene is TRBV28, the J gene TRBJ1-2; 7 bases align to TRBD1. From germline, CDR1 is MDHEN and CDR2 SYDVKM. CDR3 length equals 16 residues. Trimming took 3 bases from V and 4 from J; bases not matched to a gene: 11. CDR3 in amino acids: CASSFSDRVGGYGYTF. The CDR3 DNA reads TGTGCCAGCAGTTTTAGCGACAGGGTGGGTGGCTATGGCTACACCTTC.

This chain links TRBV5-5 with TRBJ1-4; D is undetermined. CDR1 and CDR2 from the germline V gene are SGHKS and YYEKEE (reference sequence). V was pared by 1 base and J by 0 bases, with 16 bases between. The CDR3 spans 18 residues. The CDR3: CASSLKDQTRATNEKLFF. The CDR3 coding sequence is TGTGCCAGCAGCTTGAAGGACCAGACGCGTGCAACTAATGAAAAACTGTTTTTT. Full variable domain (remainder filled in from reference TRBV5-5 and TRBJ1-4): DAGVTQSPTHLIKTRGQQVTLRCSPISGHKSVSWYQQVLGQGPQFIFQYYEKEERGRGNFPDRFSARQFPNYSSELNVNALLLGDSALYLCASSLKDQTRATNEKLFFGSGTQLSVL.

The rearrangement joins TRBV11-2 to TRBJ2-7; 7 bases line up with TRBD2. The CDR3 is 17 residues long. Germline V lookup: CDR1 SGHAT, CDR2 FQNNGV. V lost 5 bases to trimming and J lost 3 bases; unmatched junction nucleotides: 16. DNA for the CDR3: TGTGCCAGCAGCGGGAGGTTGCTCGCGGGAGTGGACTACGAGCAGTACTTC. As protein: CASSGRLLAGVDYEQYF.

The chain is built from TRBV28 and TRBJ1-2; TRBD1 aligns across 12 bases. Trimming cost V 5 bases and J 7 bases; bases outside gene matches: 14. This CDR3 has 17 residues. Germline-derived CDR1 and CDR2 are MDHEN and SYDVKM. The CDR3 region is CASSPEPGTGGVGGYTF. The CDR3 coding sequence is TGTGCCAGCAGTCCCGAACCCGGGACAGGGGGCGTGGGTGGCTACACCTTC.

The V call is TRBV27, the J call TRBJ2-7; 7 positions match TRBD1. J gave up 0 bases and V 5 bases, and 4 bases lay outside the gene matches. The CDR3 sequence is 14 residues long. Germline V lookup: CDR1 MNHEY, CDR2 SMNVEV (reference sequence). CDR3 protein: CASSPYRGSYEQYF. The CDR3 DNA follows: TGTGCCAGCAGTCCGTACAGGGGCTCCTACGAGCAGTACTTC.

Turning to this clone: At one of its ends the junction is not consistent with the germline gene, which may arise from a read error. The rearrangement links TRBV5-1 to TRBJ2-7; D is possibly TRBD1 (6 bases). This CDR3 region has 16 residues. CDR1 SGHRS and CDR2 YFSETQ come from the germline V gene. The CDR3 reads CASSLGAKRISYEQYF. As DNA, the CDR3 is TGCGCCAGCAGTTTGGGGGCCAAACGAATCTCCTACGAGCAGTACTTC. Combining the CDR3 with reference TRBV5-1 and TRBJ2-7 gives the whole variable domain KAGVTQTPRYLIKTRGQQVTLSCSPISGHRSVSWYQQTPGQGLQFLFEYFSETQRNKGNFPGRFSGRQFSNSRSEMNVSTLELGDSALYLCASSLGAKRISYEQYFGPGTRLTVT.

With regard to this clone: Additional DNA sequences in this sample encode the identical CDR3. This chain uses TRBV18 with TRBJ1-5, with D hard to call. Between the trimmed V and J ends, which lost 6 bases and 1 base, there was a span of 7 bases. Per the germline V gene, CDR1 is KGHSH and CDR2 is LQKENI. The CDR3 runs to 13 residues. DNA for the CDR3: TGTGCCAGCTCCTCGGACAGCAATCAGCCCCAGCATTTT. Encoded protein: CASSSDSNQPQHF.

V gene TRBV5-4 combines with J gene TRBJ2-1, with D unclear. CDR3 size: 14 residues. The germline V and J ends were trimmed by 3 bases and 4 bases, with 11 bases remaining between them. The germline gives CDR1 SGHNT, CDR2 YYREEE (reference sequence). The CDR3 region is CASSSPGAYNEQFF. CDR3 DNA sequence: TGTGCCAGCAGCTCCCCTGGAGCGTACAATGAGCAGTTCTTC.

The CDR3 nucleotides read TGTGCCAGCAGTTTCACAAGGGGTATGAACACTGAAGCTTTCTTT. Amino acid sequence: CASSFTRGMNTEAFF. The rearrangement links TRBV28 to TRBJ1-1; D is perhaps TRBD1 (5 bases). V lost 3 bases and J lost 0, with 11 bases in between. The CDR3 is made up of 15 amino acids. Germline CDR1 reads MDHEN; CDR2 reads SYDVKM.